The sequence of this T cell receptor (beta chain) was determined in a study of blood T cell repertoires in COVID-19. Study context: Researchers got acute and convalescent COVID-19 samples from the United States, Italy and Spain. T cells, B-cell-depleted T cells, or PBMCs provided the cDNA or gDNA that served as material.

Per the original data handling: Amplification with reference gene primers provided the estimates of nucleated cell counts. Here immunoSEQ multiplex PCR was the method, and the copy in TCRdb shows in-frame clones only, minus some. The DNA was the basis for D and trimming; V, J and clone size are from that table. This table has 200,000 or so clones, around 85% appearing once. During active infection, Seattle patients enrolled and were then monitored through disease. V lost 6 bases, J lost 5 bases, and 20 bases stayed unmatched. The V gene's germline CDR1 is LGHDT and CDR2 YNNKEL (reference sequence). The CDR3 loop spans 18 amino acids.

This chain uses TRBV3-1 (or the pseudogene TRBV3-2) with TRBJ2-5, with 8 positions matching TRBD1. The receptor comes from a person aged 70 to 80 with COVID-19, enrolled during active disease. Source material: peripheral blood. The CDR3 nucleotides read TGTGCCAGCAGTCATAGCGTGGGCCCGCAGGGGGCGGGTGAGACCCAGTACTTC. Its protein is CASSHSVGPQGAGETQYF.